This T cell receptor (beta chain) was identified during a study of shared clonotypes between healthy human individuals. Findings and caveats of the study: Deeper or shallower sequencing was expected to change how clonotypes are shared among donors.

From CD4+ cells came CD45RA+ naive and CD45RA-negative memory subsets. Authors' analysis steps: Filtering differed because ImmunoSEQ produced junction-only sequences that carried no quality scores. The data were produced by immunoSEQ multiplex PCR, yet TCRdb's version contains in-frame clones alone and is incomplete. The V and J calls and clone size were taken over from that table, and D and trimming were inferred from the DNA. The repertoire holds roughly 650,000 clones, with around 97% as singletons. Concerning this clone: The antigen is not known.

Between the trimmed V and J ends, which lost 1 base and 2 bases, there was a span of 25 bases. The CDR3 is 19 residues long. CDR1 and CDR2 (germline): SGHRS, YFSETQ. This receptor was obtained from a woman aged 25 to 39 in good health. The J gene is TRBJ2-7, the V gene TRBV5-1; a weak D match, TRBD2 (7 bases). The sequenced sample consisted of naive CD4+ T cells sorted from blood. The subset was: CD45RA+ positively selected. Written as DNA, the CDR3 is TGCGCCAGCAGCTTGATGAGGGGGGGAGCAGCCAGCGTCGCCTACGAGCAGTACTTC. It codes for CASSLMRGGAASVAYEQYF.